Below are 20 T cell receptor beta chains sequenced from a single sample in a study of T-cell memory formation after mild COVID-19 (dated by TCRdb to the early 2020s). Libraries were built with 5' RACE. For sequencing, an Illumina NovaSeq 6000 was employed. TCRdb applied fastp at Q25 and MiXCR to the public reads, then kept only in-frame beta chains. All rows with the same CDR3 protein become a single entry with the most common DNA and genes. Here the sample has approximately 490,000 distinct CDR3 sequences; roughly 20% occur a single time. The ten largest account for under 15% of the sample. Sequenced: PBMCs or a T cell subset sorted from them (not recorded which). These receptors were collected from an adult woman who had mild COVID-19 (a few samples of this study predate the infection). The sample titles of this study are shuffled in the database, so cell type and time point are left out; the donor was told from shared clones.

This clonotype showed up just a few times. The V gene is TRBV7-9, the J gene TRBJ1-5, with unresolved D. The CDR3 is 14 amino acids. Trimming cost V 1 base and J 4 bases, with 8 bases left between them. Germline lookup yields CDR1 SEHNR and CDR2 FQNEAQ (reference sequence). CDR3 in amino acids: CASSLGMRNQPQHF. The CDR3 DNA follows: TGTGCCAGCAGCTTAGGTATGAGAAATCAGCCCCAGCATTTT.

This clonotype showed up many times. The DNA for the CDR3 is TGCGCCAGCAGCTCCTACGGGACAGCCTACGAGCAGTACTTC. Amino acid sequence: CASSSYGTAYEQYF. V gene TRBV5-1 combines with J gene TRBJ2-7, with TRBD1 identical over 7 bases. V trimming: 3 bases; J trimming: 2 bases; junction bases outside the gene matches: 5. Germline V lookup: CDR1 SGHRS, CDR2 YFSETQ. This CDR3 has 14 residues.

This clonotype was seen only a few times. The J gene is TRBJ2-7, the V gene TRBV24-1; D is ambiguous. The CDR3 length is 13 residues. The germline V gene encodes CDR1 KGHDR and CDR2 SFDVKD. V was trimmed by 10 bases and J by 4 bases, leaving 16 bases between them. In nucleotides, the CDR3 is TGTGCCACTGGGTCCGGACCGCCATACGAGCAGTACTTC. Encoded protein: CATGSGPPYEQYF.

The chain joins TRBV4-3 to TRBJ2-7; D call uncertain. The CDR3 is made up of 13 amino acids. Germline CDR1 LGHNA, CDR2 YSLEER. Trimming removed 0 bases at V and 3 bases at J, with 6 bases between. DNA of the CDR3: TGCGCCAGCAGCCAAGAATTCGGCTACGAGCAGTACTTC. This codes for CASSQEFGYEQYF.

The chain combines TRBV4-1 with TRBJ1-5; 10 nucleotides agree with TRBD1. The germline V gene has CDR1 MGHRA and CDR2 YSYEKL. This CDR3 is 19 amino acids long. The J segment lost 1 base and the V segment lost 1 base, leaving 10 bases of the junction unmatched. The CDR3 DNA sequence: TGCGCCAGCAGCCAAGGATCGGACAGGGGGTCACCCAGCAATCAGCCCCAGCATTTT. It codes for CASSQGSDRGSPSNQPQHF.

At least ten counts were recorded for this clonotype. The V and J genes are TRBV6-4 and TRBJ1-1, with 7 bases that match TRBD1. CDR1 MRHNA and CDR2 SNTAGT come from the germline V gene. The V gene end was trimmed by 6 bases and the J gene end by 4 bases; junction bases not matched to a gene: 5. CDR3 length: 13 residues. The DNA for the CDR3 is TGTGCCAGCAGCTCGACAGGGAGCACTGAAGCTTTCTTT. Its protein product is CASSSTGSTEAFF.

In its sample, this clonotype was seen a few times. V gene TRBV18 combines with J gene TRBJ1-5; TRBD1 might be the D (5 bases). The CDR3 runs 15 residues. The V gene's germline CDR1 is KGHSH and CDR2 LQKENI. Trimming left V 3 bases short and J 5 bases short, with 14 bases between. The CDR3 reads CASSPPGARDQPQHF. The CDR3 DNA reads as TGTGCCAGCTCACCTCCCGGGGCTAGGGATCAGCCCCAGCATTTT.

This chain connects TRBV5-5 to TRBJ2-7, with D possibly matching TRBD1 (5 bases). Trimming stripped 0 bases from V and 2 bases from J, with 15 bases between. CDR3 size: 16 residues. Looked up from germline, CDR1 is SGHKS and CDR2 is YYEKEE (reference sequence). CDR3 in DNA: TGTGCCAGCAGCTTGGACGTCACAGGCGCTACCTACGAGCAGTACTTC. This codes for CASSLDVTGATYEQYF. Full variable domain (rest looked up from reference TRBV5-5 and TRBJ2-7): DAGVTQSPTHLIKTRGQQVTLRCSPISGHKSVSWYQQVLGQGPQFIFQYYEKEERGRGNFPDRFSARQFPNYSSELNVNALLLGDSALYLCASSLDVTGATYEQYFGPGTRLTVT.

There are a few counts of this clonotype. This chain uses TRBV3-1 with TRBJ1-1; 7 nucleotides line up with TRBD1. The CDR3 has 13 residues. V lost 5 bases and J lost 7; bases outside the gene matches: 7. In germline, CDR1 is LGHDT, CDR2 YNNKEL (reference sequence). This CDR3 is CASSDEGASEAFF. CDR3 DNA: TGTGCCAGCAGCGACGAGGGGGCCAGTGAAGCTTTCTTT.

This clonotype was picked up a small number of times. The J gene is TRBJ2-7, the V gene TRBV6-6; D not certain. The CDR3 consists of 12 residues. Germline-derived CDR1 and CDR2 are MNHNY and SVGAGI (reference sequence). V shed 7 bases and J shed 2 bases, with 9 bases lying between them. CDR3 coding DNA: TGTGCCAGCATCTCGGAGACCTACGAGCAGTACTTC. Amino acids: CASISETYEQYF.

This chain connects TRBV7-6 to TRBJ1-2, with 9 bases matching TRBD1. The length of the CDR3 is 16 residues. Unmatched junction bases numbered 11, after V lost 5 bases and J lost 4 bases. Germline values: CDR1 SGHVS, CDR2 FNYEAQ. The DNA of the CDR3 is TGTGCCAGCAGCGACCGAACAGGGGGCAGCCTCTATGGCTACACCTTC. Protein sequence: CASSDRTGGSLYGYTF. Variable domain in full (rest from reference TRBV7-6 and TRBJ1-2): GAGVSQSPRYKVTKRGQDVALRCDPISGHVSLYWYRQALGQGPEFLTYFNYEAQQDKSGLPNDRFSAERPEGSISTLTIQRTEQRDSAMYRCASSDRTGGSLYGYTFGSGTRLTVV.

This clonotype was picked up a small number of times. The J gene is TRBJ2-1, the V gene TRBV30; 12 nucleotides line up with TRBD2. CDR3 length: 18 amino acids. J gave up 1 base and V 2 bases, and 9 bases lay outside the gene matches. The germline V gene encodes CDR1 GTSNPN and CDR2 SVGIG (reference sequence). CDR3 amino acids: CAWSRGRTSGVSYNEQFF. In nucleotides, the CDR3 is TGTGCCTGGAGTCGGGGACGGACTAGCGGGGTTTCCTACAATGAGCAGTTCTTC.

The CDR3 reads CATSRDDRDVHEQYF. CDR3 bases: TGTGCCACCAGCAGAGATGACAGGGATGTCCACGAGCAGTACTTC. The V gene is TRBV15, the J gene TRBJ2-7, with 7 bases fitting TRBD1. After removal of 0 bases from V and 5 bases from J, the junction contained 7 bases not matched to a gene. This CDR3 has 15 residues. Germline V gene sequence: CDR1 LNHNV, CDR2 YYDKDF (reference sequence).

The rearrangement uses TRBV4-2 and TRBJ1-5, with a possible D match to TRBD1 (5 bases). Trimming removed 2 bases from V and 1 base from J, with 15 bases in between. This CDR3 spans 17 amino acids. Germline V gene data show CDR1 as LGHNA and CDR2 as YNFKEQ. CDR3 protein: CASSQMEGAESNQPQHF. DNA of the CDR3: TGTGCCAGCAGCCAAATGGAAGGGGCTGAAAGCAATCAGCCCCAGCATTTT.

This clonotype was detected a few times. The rearrangement joins TRBV29-1 to TRBJ2-5, with D unresolved. The CDR3 has 13 residues. Germline V gene data show CDR1 as SQVTM and CDR2 as ANQGSEA. V lost 4 bases and J 2 bases, leaving 11 bases between the germline ends. The CDR3 nucleotides read TGCAGCGTTGGTCTTGGCGGACAAGAGACCCAGTACTTC. As protein: CSVGLGGQETQYF.

In nucleotides, the CDR3 is TGTGCCAGCAGCTGGGGGTTAGGGTATGGCTACACCTTC. As protein: CASSWGLGYGYTF. The chain has TRBV12-3 or TRBV12-4 and TRBJ1-2; D is possibly TRBD1 (5 bases). The ends were cut back, 6 bases at V and 5 bases at J, with 13 bases in the middle. The CDR3 contains 13 residues.

This clonotype came up a few times. The chain combines TRBV20-1 with TRBJ2-3; D may be TRBD2 (6 bases). Deletions cut 6 bases from V and 5 bases from J, with 12 bases between. CDR1 and CDR2 from the germline V gene are DFQATT and SNEGSKA (reference sequence). This CDR3 has 12 amino acids. The CDR3 nucleotides read TGCAGTGCGGCCCAGGGAGGAGATACGCAGTATTTT. This translates into CSAAQGGDTQYF.

The chain combines TRBV6-2 or TRBV6-3 with TRBJ1-1; tentatively, D is TRBD1 (6 bases). Per germline, CDR1 MNHEY and CDR2 SVGEGT. This CDR3 contains 18 residues. Trimming stripped 2 bases from V and 3 bases from J, with 22 bases between. CDR3 sequence reads: CASSYGLLRTEGDTEAFF. CDR3 nucleotide sequence: TGTGCCAGCAGTTACGGGCTCCTTAGGACAGAGGGAGACACTGAAGCTTTCTTT.

This clonotype occurred a few times. This chain uses TRBV7-9 with TRBJ1-1, with 10 bases fitting TRBD1. The CDR3 loop spans 15 amino acids. CDR1 and CDR2 (germline): SEHNR, FQNEAQ (reference sequence). The V segment lost 5 bases and the J segment 6 bases; nucleotides outside the gene matches: 9. The CDR3 reads CASSHAGQGSAEAFF. The CDR3 nucleotides read TGTGCCAGCAGCCACGCGGGACAGGGGTCGGCTGAAGCTTTCTTT.

The chain recombines TRBV7-6 with TRBJ2-5, with a weak D call TRBD2 (5 bases). V dropped 5 bases and J dropped 2 bases, with 12 bases sitting between them. The CDR3 is 14 residues long. Germline CDR1 SGHVS, CDR2 FNYEAQ. CDR3 DNA: TGTGCCAGCAGCCGGGGAATTCGGCAAGAGACCCAGTACTTC. This codes for CASSRGIRQETQYF.